This T cell receptor (beta chain) was captured in a study of vaccination and CD4 T cells after COVID-19. As to this clonotype: Its cognate antigen is unknown.

Treatment in this sample: roughly 10-day PBMC culture with coronavirus spike peptide pools or control peptides (ViraFEST assay). The CDR3 runs 16 residues. Trimming took off 1 base at V and 4 bases at J, with 16 bases between the two ends. Germline V lookup: CDR1 SGHTA, CDR2 FQGNSA. Sequence data for DNA of cultured CD4+ T cells were generated by the Oncomine TCR Beta short-read assay. TCRdb independently ran MiXCR on the PCR reads; one entry per CDR3 protein. The sample gives 7,000 to 9,500 distinct CDR3 sequences, 55% of which show up once; 7.6% is in the top ten. The rearrangement joins TRBV7-2 to TRBJ2-5, with D possibly matching TRBD2 (6 bases). This TCR came from a human donor who had recovered from COVID-19. Sequencing was carried out using CD4+ T cells from blood, cultured in vitro. As DNA, the CDR3 is TGTGCCAGCAGCTTAGATGGGCGGGGTCGGGCAGAGACCCAGTACTTC. This encodes CASSLDGRGRAETQYF.